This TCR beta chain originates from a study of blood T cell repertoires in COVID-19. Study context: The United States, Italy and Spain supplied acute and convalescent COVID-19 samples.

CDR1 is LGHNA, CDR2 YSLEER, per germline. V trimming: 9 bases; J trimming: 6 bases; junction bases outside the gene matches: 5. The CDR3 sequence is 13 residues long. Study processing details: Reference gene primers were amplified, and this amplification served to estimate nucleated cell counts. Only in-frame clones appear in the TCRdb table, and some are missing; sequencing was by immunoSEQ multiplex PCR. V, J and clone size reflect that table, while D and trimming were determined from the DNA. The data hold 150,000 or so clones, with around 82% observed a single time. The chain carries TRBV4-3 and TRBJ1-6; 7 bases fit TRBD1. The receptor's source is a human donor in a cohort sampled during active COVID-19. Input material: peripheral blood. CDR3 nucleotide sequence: TGCGCCAGTGGACAGGACACTAATTCACCCCTCCACTTT. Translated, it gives CASGQDTNSPLHF.